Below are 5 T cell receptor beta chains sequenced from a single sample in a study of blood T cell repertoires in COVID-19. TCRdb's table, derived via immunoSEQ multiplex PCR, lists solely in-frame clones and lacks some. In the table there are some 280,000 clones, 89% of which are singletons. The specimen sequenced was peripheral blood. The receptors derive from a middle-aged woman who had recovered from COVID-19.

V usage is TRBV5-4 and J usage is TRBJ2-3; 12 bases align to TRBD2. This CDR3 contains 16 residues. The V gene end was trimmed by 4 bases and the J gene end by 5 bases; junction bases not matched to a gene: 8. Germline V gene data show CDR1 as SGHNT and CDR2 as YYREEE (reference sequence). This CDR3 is CASSQGTSGSRDTQYF. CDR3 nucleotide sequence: TGTGCCAGCAGCCAAGGGACTAGCGGGTCGAGAGATACGCAGTATTTT.

As DNA, the CDR3 is TGTGCCAGCAGTTCGGCACGGTCCGGGACAGGGTTTGGTGAAGCTTTCTTT. Translated: CASSSARSGTGFGEAFF. The chain links TRBV27 to TRBJ1-1, with 9 bases fitting TRBD1. This CDR3 has 17 amino acids. Germline-derived CDR1 and CDR2 are MNHEY and SMNVEV (reference sequence). V dropped 4 bases and J dropped 7; count of bases not matched to a gene: 16.

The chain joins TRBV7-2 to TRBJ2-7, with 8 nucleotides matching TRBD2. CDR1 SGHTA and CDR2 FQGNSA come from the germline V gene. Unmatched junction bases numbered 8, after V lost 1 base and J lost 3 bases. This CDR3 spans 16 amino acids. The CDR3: CASSLGSTSASYEQYF. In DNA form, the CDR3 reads TGTGCCAGCAGCTTAGGTTCGACTAGCGCTAGCTACGAGCAGTACTTC.

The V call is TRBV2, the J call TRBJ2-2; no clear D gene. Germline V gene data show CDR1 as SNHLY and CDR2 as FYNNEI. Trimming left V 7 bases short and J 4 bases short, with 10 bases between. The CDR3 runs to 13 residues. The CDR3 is CASTPRPTGELFF. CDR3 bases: TGTGCCAGCACTCCGCGGCCCACCGGGGAGCTGTTTTTT.

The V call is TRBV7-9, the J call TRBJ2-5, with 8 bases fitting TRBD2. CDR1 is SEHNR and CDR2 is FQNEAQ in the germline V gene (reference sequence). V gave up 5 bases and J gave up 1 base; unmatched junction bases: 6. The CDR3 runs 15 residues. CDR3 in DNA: TGTGCCAGCAGCAATTTAGCGGGAATCCAAGAGACCCAGTACTTC. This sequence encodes CASSNLAGIQETQYF.